This note documents a single T cell receptor (beta chain) sequence. The CDR3 runs to 17 residues. CDR1 and CDR2 (germline): LNHDA, SQIVND (reference sequence). Trimming removed 5 bases from V and 6 bases from J; junction bases left unmatched: 12. These data are taken from a study of blood T cell repertoires in COVID-19. Whole-study context: Spain, Italy and the United States supplied samples that represented acute and convalescent COVID-19. T cells, B-cell-depleted T cells, or PBMCs provided the cDNA or gDNA that served as material.

Enrolled during active infection, Seattle patients were then followed longitudinally. Clones were sequenced by immunoSEQ multiplex PCR, and TCRdb holds only the in-frame ones, with some missing. The data hold hundreds of thousands of clones, with about nine tenths observed a single time. The TCR sequence derives from a man aged 50-60 years with COVID-19, enrolled during active disease. The specimen sequenced was peripheral blood. The V gene is TRBV19, the J gene TRBJ1-5, with TRBD1 identical over 11 bases. CDR3 nucleotides: TGTGCCAGTAGTTCCCAACACGGACAGGGGGCAGGTCAGCCCCAGCATTTT. This codes for CASSSQHGQGAGQPQHF.